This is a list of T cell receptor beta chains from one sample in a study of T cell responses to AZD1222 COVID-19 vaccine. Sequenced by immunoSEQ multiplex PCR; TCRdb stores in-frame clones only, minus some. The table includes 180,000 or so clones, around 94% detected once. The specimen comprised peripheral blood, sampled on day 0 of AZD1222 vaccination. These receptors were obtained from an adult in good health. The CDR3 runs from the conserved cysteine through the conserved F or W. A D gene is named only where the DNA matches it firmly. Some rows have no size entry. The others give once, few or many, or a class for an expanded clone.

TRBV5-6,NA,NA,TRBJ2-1,CASSAGFNEQFF,TGTGCCAGCAGTGCGGGATTCAATGAGCAGTTCTTC
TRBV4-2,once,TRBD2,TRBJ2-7,CASSQDPPPGTSHEQYF,TGTGCCAGCAGCCAAGACCCCCCTCCGGGGACTAGTCACGAGCAGTACTTC
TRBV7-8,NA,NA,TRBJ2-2,CASSSGAATTELFF,TGTGCCAGCAGCTCCGGGGCCGCCACGACCGAGCTGTTTTTT
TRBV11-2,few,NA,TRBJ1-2,CASSPRVRGHGYTF,TGTGCCAGCAGCCCCAGAGTGCGGGGGCATGGCTACACCTTC
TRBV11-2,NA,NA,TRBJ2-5,CASSLAPPGRGQETQYF,TGTGCCAGCAGCTTAGCCCCCCCGGGCAGGGGTCAAGAGACCCAGTACTTC
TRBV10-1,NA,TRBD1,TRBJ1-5,CASSVTGDQPQHF,TGCGCCAGCAGTGTGACAGGGGATCAGCCCCAGCATTTT
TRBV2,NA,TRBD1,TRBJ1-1,CASSRTGDTEAFF,TGTGCCAGCAGTAGAACAGGGGACACTGAAGCTTTCTTT
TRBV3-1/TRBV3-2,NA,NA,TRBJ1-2,CASSQNLGFSGGGYTF,TGTGCCAGCAGCCAAAATCTCGGATTTTCTGGGGGAGGCTACACCTTC
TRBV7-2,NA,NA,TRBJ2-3,CASSLNPRDTQYF,TGTGCCAGCAGCTTAAATCCCCGAGATACGCAGTATTTT
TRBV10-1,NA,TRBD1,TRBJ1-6,CASSLGQGGSPLHF,TGCGCCAGCAGTTTGGGACAGGGGGGCTCACCCCTCCACTTT
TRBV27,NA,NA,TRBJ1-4,CASTSMPGVKEKLFF,TGTGCCAGCACCTCGATGCCGGGGGTAAAAGAAAAACTGTTTTTT
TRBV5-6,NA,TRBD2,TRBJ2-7,CASSPGLAGQTSYEQYF,TGTGCCAGCAGCCCGGGACTAGCGGGACAAACATCCTACGAGCAGTACTTC
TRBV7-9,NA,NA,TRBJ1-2,CASSPGPGNYGYTF,TGTGCCAGCAGCCCCGGACCGGGAAACTATGGCTACACCTTC
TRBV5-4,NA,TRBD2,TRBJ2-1,CASSLDRDYVINEQFF,TGTGCCAGCAGCTTGGACCGGGACTACGTAATCAATGAGCAGTTCTTC
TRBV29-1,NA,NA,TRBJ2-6,CSVALTGISSSGANVLTF,TGCAGCGTTGCCCTGACAGGAATTAGTTCCTCTGGGGCCAACGTCCTGACTTTC
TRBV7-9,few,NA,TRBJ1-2,CASSPPALRAGGYTF,TGTGCCAGCAGCCCCCCCGCTTTGCGCGCGGGGGGCTACACCTTC
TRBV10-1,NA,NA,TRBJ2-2,CAIPDGRSTEPNTGELFF,TGCGCCATCCCCGACGGGCGGAGCACAGAGCCGAACACCGGGGAGCTGTTTTTT
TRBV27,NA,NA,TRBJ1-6,CASSPPGSLHSPLHF,TGTGCCAGCAGTCCCCCGGGCTCCCTTCATTCACCCCTCCACTTT
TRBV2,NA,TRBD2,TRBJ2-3,CASRGTSGITDTQYF,TGTGCCAGCCGCGGGACTAGCGGAATCACAGATACGCAGTATTTT
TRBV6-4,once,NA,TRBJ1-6,CASGRDGVNSPLHF,TGTGCCAGCGGTCGGGACGGGGTTAATTCACCCCTCCACTTT
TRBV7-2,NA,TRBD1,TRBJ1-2,CASSWTGGRPNYGYTF,TGTGCCAGCAGCTGGACAGGGGGTAGGCCAAACTATGGCTACACCTTC
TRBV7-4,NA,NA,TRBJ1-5,CASSPSTTGSGNQPQHF,TGTGCCAGCAGCCCATCCACGACAGGCTCGGGCAATCAGCCCCAGCATTTT
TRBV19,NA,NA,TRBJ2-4,CASSMGVMESPKNIQYF,TGTGCCAGTAGTATGGGGGTCATGGAGTCCCCCAAAAACATTCAGTACTTC
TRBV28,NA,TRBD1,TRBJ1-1,CALGGQVNTEAFF,TGTGCCCTCGGAGGACAGGTGAACACTGAAGCTTTCTTT
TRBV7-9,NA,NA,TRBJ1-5,CASSLKAGNDQPQHF,TGTGCCAGCAGCTTAAAAGCAGGGAACGATCAGCCCCAGCATTTT
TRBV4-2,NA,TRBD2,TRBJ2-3,CASSQVASGRGTDTQYF,TGTGCCAGCAGCCAAGTCGCAAGCGGGAGAGGCACAGATACGCAGTATTTT
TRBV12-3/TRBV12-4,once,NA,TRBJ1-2,CASSSTNYGYTF,TGTGCCAGCAGCAGCACTAACTATGGCTACACCTTC
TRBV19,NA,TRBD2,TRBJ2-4,CASSISSGTGKNIQYF,TGTGCCAGTAGTATTTCCAGCGGGACGGGAAAAAACATTCAGTACTTC
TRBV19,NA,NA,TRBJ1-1,CASSKTVNTEAFF,TGTGCCAGTAGTAAGACCGTGAACACTGAAGCTTTCTTT
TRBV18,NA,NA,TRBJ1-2,CASSSSDGVRGYTF,TGTGCCAGCTCAAGTTCCGACGGCGTGCGGGGCTACACCTTC